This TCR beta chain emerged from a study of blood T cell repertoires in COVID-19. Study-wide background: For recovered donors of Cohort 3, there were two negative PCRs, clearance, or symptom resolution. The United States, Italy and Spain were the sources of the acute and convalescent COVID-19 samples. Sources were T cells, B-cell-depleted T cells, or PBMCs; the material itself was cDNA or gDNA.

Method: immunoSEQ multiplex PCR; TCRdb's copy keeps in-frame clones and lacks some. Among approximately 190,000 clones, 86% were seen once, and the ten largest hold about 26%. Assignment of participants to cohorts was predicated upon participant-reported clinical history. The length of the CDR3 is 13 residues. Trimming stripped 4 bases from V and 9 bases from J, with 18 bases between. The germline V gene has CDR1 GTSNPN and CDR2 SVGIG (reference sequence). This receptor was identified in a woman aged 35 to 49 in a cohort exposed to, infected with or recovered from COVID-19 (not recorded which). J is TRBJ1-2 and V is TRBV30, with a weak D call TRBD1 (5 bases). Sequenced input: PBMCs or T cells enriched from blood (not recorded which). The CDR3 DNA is TGTGCCTGGATGGGGCGGAACGGTAATCGCTACACCTTC. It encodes CAWMGRNGNRYTF. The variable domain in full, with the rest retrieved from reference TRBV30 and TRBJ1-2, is SQTIHQWPATLVQPVGSPLSLECTVEGTSNPNLYWYRQAAGRGLQLLFYSVGIGQISSEVPQNLSASRPQDRQFILSSKKLLLSDSGFYLCAWMGRNGNRYTFGSGTRLTVV.